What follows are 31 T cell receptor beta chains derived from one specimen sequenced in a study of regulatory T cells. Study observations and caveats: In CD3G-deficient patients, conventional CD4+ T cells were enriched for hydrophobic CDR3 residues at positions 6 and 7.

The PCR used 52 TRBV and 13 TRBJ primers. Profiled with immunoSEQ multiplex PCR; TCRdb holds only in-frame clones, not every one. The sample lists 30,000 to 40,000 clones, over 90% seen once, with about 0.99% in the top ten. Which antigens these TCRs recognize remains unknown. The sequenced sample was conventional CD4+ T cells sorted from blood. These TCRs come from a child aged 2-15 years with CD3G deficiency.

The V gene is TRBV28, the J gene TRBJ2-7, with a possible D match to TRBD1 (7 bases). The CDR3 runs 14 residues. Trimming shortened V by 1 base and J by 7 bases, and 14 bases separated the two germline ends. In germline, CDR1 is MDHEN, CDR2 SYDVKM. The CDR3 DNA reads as TGTGCCAGCAGTTTATTCAGGGGGGCGAGGGAGCAGTACTTC. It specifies CASSLFRGAREQYF.

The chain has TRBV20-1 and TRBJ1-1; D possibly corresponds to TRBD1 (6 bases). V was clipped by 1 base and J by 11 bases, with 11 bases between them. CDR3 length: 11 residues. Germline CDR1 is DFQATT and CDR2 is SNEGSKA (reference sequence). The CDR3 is CSARGGQEAFF. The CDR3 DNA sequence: TGCAGTGCTAGAGGGGGACAAGAGGCTTTCTTT.

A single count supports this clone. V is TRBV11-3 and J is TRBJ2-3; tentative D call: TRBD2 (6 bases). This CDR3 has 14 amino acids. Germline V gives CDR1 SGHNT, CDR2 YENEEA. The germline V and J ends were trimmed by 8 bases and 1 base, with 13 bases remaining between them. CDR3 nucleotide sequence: TGTGCCAGCTGCGCCGGGGGAGGCACAGATACGCAGTATTTT. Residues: CASCAGGGTDTQYF.

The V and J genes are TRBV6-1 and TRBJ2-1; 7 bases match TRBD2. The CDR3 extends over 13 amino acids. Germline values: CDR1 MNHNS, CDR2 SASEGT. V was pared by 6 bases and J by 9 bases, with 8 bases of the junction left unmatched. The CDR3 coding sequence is TGTGCCAGCAGCGGGACTAAGGACATTGAGCAGTTCTTC. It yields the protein CASSGTKDIEQFF.

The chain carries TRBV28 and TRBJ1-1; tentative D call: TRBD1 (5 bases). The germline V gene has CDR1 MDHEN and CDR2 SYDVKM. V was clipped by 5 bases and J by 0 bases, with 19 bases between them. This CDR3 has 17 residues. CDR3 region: CASSPTEYHDMNTEAFF. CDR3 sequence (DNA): TGTGCCAGCAGTCCGACAGAATACCATGACATGAACACTGAAGCTTTCTTT.

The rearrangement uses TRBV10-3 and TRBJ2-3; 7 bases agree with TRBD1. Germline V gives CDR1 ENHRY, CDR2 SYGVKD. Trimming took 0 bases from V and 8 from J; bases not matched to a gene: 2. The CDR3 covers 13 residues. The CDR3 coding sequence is TGTGCCATCAGTGAGTCGACAGGGTTTACGCAGTATTTT. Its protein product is CAISESTGFTQYF.

CDR3 amino acids: CATSTFPIAGGPPNEQFF. The CDR3 region has the DNA TGTGCCACCAGCACGTTCCCCATAGCGGGAGGGCCCCCCAATGAGCAGTTCTTC. The chain is built from TRBV15 and TRBJ2-1, with TRBD2 matching 11 bases. The CDR3 covers 18 residues. Per germline, CDR1 LNHNV and CDR2 YYDKDF (reference sequence). Germline trimming cut 4 bases from V and 6 bases from J; bases unmatched to any gene: 14.

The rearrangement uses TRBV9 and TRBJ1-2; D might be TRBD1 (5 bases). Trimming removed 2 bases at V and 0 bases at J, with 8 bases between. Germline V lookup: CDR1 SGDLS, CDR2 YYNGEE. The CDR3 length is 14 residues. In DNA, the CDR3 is TGTGCCAGCAGCGTTCAGGGATCTAACTATGGCTACACCTTC. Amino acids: CASSVQGSNYGYTF. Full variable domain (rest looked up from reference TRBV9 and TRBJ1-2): DSGVTQTPKHLITATGQRVTLRCSPRSGDLSVYWYQQSLDQGLQFLIQYYNGEERAKGNILERFSAQQFPDLHSELNLSSLELGDSALYFCASSVQGSNYGYTFGSGTRLTVV.

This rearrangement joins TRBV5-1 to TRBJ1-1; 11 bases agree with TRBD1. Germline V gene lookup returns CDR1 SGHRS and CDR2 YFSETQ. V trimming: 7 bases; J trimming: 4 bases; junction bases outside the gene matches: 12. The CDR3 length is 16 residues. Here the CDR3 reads CASRSGQGAQGTEAFF. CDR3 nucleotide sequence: TGCGCCAGCCGGAGCGGACAGGGGGCTCAGGGCACTGAAGCTTTCTTT. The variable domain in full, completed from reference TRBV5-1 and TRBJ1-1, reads KAGVTQTPRYLIKTRGQQVTLSCSPISGHRSVSWYQQTPGQGLQFLFEYFSETQRNKGNFPGRFSGRQFSNSRSEMNVSTLELGDSALYLCASRSGQGAQGTEAFFGQGTRLTVV.

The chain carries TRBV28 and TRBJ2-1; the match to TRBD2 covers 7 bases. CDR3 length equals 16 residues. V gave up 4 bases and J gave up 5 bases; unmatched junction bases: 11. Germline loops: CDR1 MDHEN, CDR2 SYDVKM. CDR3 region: CASSSPRGAGNNEQFF. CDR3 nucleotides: TGTGCCAGCAGTTCCCCCCGGGGAGCGGGGAACAATGAGCAGTTCTTC.

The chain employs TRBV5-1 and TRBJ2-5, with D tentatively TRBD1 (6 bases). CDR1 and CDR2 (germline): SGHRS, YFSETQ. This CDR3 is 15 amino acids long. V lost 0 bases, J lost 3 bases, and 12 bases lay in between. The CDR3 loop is CASSLEYQGKETQYF. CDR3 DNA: TGCGCCAGCAGCTTGGAGTACCAGGGGAAAGAGACCCAGTACTTC. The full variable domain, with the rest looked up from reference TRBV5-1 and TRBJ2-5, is KAGVTQTPRYLIKTRGQQVTLSCSPISGHRSVSWYQQTPGQGLQFLFEYFSETQRNKGNFPGRFSGRQFSNSRSEMNVSTLELGDSALYLCASSLEYQGKETQYFGPGTRLLVL.

The chain's CDR3 is CASSIMAAGPSTDTQYF. CDR3 coding DNA: TGTGCCAGCAGCATCATGGCGGCGGGTCCTAGCACAGATACGCAGTATTTT. The chain carries TRBV21-1 and TRBJ2-3; the table's TRBD2 call for D was not verified on the DNA. TRBV21-1 is designated a pseudogene. The CDR3 is made up of 17 amino acids.

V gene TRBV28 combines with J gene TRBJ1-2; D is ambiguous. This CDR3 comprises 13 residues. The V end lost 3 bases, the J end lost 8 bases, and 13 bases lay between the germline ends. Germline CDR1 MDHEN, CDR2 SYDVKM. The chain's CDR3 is CASSFGSFRGYTF. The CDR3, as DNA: TGTGCCAGCAGTTTCGGTAGTTTCCGAGGCTACACCTTC.

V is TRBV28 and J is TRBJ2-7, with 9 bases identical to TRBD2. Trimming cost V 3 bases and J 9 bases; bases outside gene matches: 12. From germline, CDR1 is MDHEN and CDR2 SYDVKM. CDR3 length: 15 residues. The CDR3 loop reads CASSFRGGRALRQYF. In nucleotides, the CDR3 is TGTGCCAGCAGTTTCAGAGGCGGGAGGGCCTTAAGGCAGTACTTC.

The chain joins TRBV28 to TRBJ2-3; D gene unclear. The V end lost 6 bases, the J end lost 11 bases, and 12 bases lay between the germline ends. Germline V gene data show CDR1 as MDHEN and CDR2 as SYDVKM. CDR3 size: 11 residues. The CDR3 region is CASRSTGMQYF. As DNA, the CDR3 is TGTGCCAGCAGAAGTACCGGAATGCAGTATTTT.

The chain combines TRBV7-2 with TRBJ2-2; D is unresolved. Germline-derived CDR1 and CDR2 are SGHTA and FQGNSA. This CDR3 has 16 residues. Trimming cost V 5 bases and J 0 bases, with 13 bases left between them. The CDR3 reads CASSQVRTPNTGELFF. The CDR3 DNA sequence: TGTGCCAGCAGCCAAGTACGAACGCCGAACACCGGGGAGCTGTTTTTT.

The CDR3 region is CASSEGMDSQGRKREQFF. The CDR3 DNA follows: TGTGCCAGCAGTGAGGGTATGGACTCTCAGGGGCGGAAAAGGGAGCAGTTCTTC. The V call is TRBV6-1, the J call TRBJ2-1; D is possibly TRBD1 (6 bases). V was trimmed by 3 bases and J by 10 bases, leaving 28 bases between them. The germline V gene encodes CDR1 MNHNS and CDR2 SASEGT. The CDR3 runs 18 residues.

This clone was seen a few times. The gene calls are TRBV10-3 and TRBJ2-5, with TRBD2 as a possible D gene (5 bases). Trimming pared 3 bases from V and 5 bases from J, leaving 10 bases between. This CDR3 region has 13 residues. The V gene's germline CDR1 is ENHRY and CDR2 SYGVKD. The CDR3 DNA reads TGTGCCATCAGTGAAGGCGGGCGGGAGACCCAGTACTTC. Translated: CAISEGGRETQYF.

The CDR3 DNA is TGTGCCAGCAGTGATCGGGCGCGGAACACCGGGGAGCTGTTTTTT. This gives the protein CASSDRARNTGELFF. This chain uses TRBV6-1 with TRBJ2-2; no clear D. The germline gives CDR1 MNHNS, CDR2 SASEGT. This CDR3 is 15 amino acids long. V lost 3 bases and J lost 1, with 9 bases in between.

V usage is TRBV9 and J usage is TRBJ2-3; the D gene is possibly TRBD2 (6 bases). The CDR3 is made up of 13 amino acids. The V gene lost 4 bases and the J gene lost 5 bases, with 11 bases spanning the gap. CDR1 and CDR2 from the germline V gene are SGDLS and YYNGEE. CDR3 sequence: CASSREFEDTQYF. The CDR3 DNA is TGTGCCAGCAGCCGGGAGTTTGAAGATACGCAGTATTTT. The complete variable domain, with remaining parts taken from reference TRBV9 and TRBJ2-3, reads DSGVTQTPKHLITATGQRVTLRCSPRSGDLSVYWYQQSLDQGLQFLIQYYNGEERAKGNILERFSAQQFPDLHSELNLSSLELGDSALYFCASSREFEDTQYFGPGTRLTVL.

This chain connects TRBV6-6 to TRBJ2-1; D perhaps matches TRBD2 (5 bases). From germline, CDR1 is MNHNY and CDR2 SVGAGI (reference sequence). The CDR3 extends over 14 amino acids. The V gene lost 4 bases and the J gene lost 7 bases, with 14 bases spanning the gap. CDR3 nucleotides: TGTGCCAGCAGTTTTTCCCCCCGCGGGAATGAGCAGTTCTTC. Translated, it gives CASSFSPRGNEQFF.

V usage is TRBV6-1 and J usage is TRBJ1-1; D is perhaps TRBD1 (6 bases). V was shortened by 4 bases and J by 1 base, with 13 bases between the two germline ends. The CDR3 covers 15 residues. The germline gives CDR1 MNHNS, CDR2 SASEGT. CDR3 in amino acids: CASSGFDRPNTEAFF. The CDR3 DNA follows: TGTGCCAGCAGTGGTTTTGACAGGCCGAACACTGAAGCTTTCTTT.

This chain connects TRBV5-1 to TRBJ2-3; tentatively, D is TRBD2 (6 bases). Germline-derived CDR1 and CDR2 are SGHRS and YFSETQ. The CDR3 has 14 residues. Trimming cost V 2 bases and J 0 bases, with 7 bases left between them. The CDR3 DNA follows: TGCGCCAGCAGCTTCGGAGGGAGCACAGATACGCAGTATTTT. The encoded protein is CASSFGGSTDTQYF.

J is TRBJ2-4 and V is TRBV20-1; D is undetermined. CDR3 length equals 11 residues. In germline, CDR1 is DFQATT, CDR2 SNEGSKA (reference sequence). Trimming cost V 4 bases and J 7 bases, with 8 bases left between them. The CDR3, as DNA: TGCAGTGCTACTGTCCGGAACATTCAGTACTTC. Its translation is CSATVRNIQYF.

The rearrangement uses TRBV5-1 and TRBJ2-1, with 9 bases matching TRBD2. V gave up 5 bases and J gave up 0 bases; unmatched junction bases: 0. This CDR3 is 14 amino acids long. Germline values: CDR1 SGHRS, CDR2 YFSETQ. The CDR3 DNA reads TGCGCCAGCAGTAGCGGGAGCTCCTACAATGAGCAGTTCTTC. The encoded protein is CASSSGSSYNEQFF.

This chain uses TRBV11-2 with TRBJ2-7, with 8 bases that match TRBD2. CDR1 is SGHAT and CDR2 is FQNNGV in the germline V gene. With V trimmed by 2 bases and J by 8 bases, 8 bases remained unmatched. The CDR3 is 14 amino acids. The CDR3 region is CASSLNRLAGQQYF. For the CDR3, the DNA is TGTGCCAGCAGCTTAAATCGCCTAGCGGGCCAGCAGTACTTC.

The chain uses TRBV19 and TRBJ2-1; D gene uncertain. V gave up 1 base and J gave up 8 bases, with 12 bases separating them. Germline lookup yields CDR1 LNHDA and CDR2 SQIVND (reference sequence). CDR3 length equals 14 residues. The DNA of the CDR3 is TGTGCCAGTAGTATAGCCGCCACCCAACATGAGCAGTTCTTC. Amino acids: CASSIAATQHEQFF.

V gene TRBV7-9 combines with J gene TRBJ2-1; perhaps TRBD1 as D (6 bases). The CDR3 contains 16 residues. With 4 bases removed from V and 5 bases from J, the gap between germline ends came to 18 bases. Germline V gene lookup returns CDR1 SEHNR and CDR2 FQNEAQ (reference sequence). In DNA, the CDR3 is TGTGCCAGCAGCTCCGTCAAACCGGGACAACACAATGAGCAGTTCTTC. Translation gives CASSSVKPGQHNEQFF.

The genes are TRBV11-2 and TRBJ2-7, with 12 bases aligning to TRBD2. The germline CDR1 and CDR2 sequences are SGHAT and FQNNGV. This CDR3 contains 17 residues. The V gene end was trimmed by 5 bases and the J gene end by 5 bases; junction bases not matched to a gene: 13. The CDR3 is CASSLTPASGRADEQYF. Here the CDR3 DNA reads TGTGCCAGCAGCCTGACCCCTGCTAGCGGGAGGGCAGACGAGCAGTACTTC.

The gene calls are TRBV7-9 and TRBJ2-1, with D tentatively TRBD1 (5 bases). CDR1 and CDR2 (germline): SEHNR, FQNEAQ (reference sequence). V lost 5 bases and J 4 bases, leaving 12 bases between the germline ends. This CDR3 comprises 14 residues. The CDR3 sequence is CASSKDKGYNEQFF. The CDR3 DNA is TGTGCCAGCAGCAAGGATAAGGGGTACAATGAGCAGTTCTTC.

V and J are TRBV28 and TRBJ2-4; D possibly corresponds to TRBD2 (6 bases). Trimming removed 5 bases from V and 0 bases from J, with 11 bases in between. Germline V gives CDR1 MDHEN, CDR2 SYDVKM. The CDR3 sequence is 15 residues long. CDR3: CASSSGGVAKNIQYF. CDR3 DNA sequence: TGTGCCAGCAGTAGCGGAGGGGTAGCCAAAAACATTCAGTACTTC.